One sample yielded the 13 T cell receptor beta chains listed below, sequenced in a study of CD8+ T cells in alopecia areata. Treatment meaning: oral pan-JAK inhibitor, 5-10 mg twice daily. The sequencing template was cDNA reverse transcribed from extracted RNA. TCRdb keeps only in-frame clones here, not all; method: immunoSEQ multiplex PCR. The sample records 95,000 to 100,000 clones, around 60% being singletons. This specimen was CD8+ T cells sorted from blood, taken between weeks 55 and 65, from a patient treated with tofacitinib. Receptors were obtained from a human donor with alopecia areata.

The chain couples TRBV5-6 to TRBJ2-7; D is undetermined. Germline CDR1 reads SGHDT; CDR2 reads YYEEEE. V was trimmed by 4 bases and J by 0 bases, leaving 8 bases between them. The CDR3 length is 13 residues. CDR3 coding DNA: TGTGCCAGCAGCGTCGGGTCCTCCTACGAGCAGTACTTC. Translated, it gives CASSVGSSYEQYF.

V gene TRBV7-6 combines with J gene TRBJ2-5, with D perhaps being TRBD1 or TRBD2 (6 bases each). This CDR3 region has 17 residues. CDR1 is SGHVS, CDR2 FNYEAQ, per germline. Trimming took off 2 bases at V and 4 bases at J, with 20 bases between the two ends. The CDR3 protein is CASSLSTGASYGETQYF. The CDR3 nucleotides read TGTGCCAGCAGCTTATCTACGGGGGCCTCTTATGGAGAGACCCAGTACTTC.

The rearrangement uses TRBV29-1 and TRBJ1-2; D call uncertain. Germline V gives CDR1 SQVTM, CDR2 ANQGSEA. V was pared by 3 bases and J by 8 bases, with 10 bases between. The CDR3 extends over 11 amino acids. The CDR3, as DNA: TGCAGCGTTGATGGGTATTGGGGCTACACCTTC. This sequence encodes CSVDGYWGYTF.

This chain joins TRBV2 and TRBJ1-5; D call uncertain. V lost 4 bases, J lost 0 bases, and 4 bases lay in between. Germline loops: CDR1 SNHLY, CDR2 FYNNEI. The CDR3 has 13 residues. CDR3 DNA: TGTGCCAGCAGTGCACGTAGCAATCAGCCCCAGCATTTT. Protein: CASSARSNQPQHF.

V is TRBV29-1 and J is TRBJ2-7; perhaps D is TRBD1 or TRBD2 (6 bases each). Germline V gives CDR1 SQVTM, CDR2 ANQGSEA. The CDR3 sequence is 14 residues long. The germline V and J ends were trimmed by 4 bases and 1 base, with 14 bases remaining between them. The CDR3 is CSVAGATKSYEQYF. In nucleotides, the CDR3 is TGCAGCGTTGCGGGGGCCACGAAGTCCTACGAGCAGTACTTC.

V and J are TRBV6-1 and TRBJ2-7; D unresolved. The length of the CDR3 is 17 residues. Trimming shortened V by 2 bases and J by 0 bases, and 17 bases separated the two germline ends. Germline assignment: CDR1 MNHNS and CDR2 SASEGT. The CDR3 sequence: CASSESRVLSSSYEQYF. The CDR3 nucleotides are TGTGCCAGCAGTGAATCCCGGGTGTTGAGTAGCTCCTACGAGCAGTACTTC.

Turning to this clone: The junction departs from germline at one end; a sequencing error may be responsible. The rearrangement links TRBV7-7 to TRBJ2-3; 8 bases fit TRBD2. Germline V lookup: CDR1 SSHAT, CDR2 FNYEAQ (reference sequence). The CDR3 is 16 amino acids. This CDR3 reads CASSLSSGGNLDTQYF. CDR3 nucleotides: TGTGCTAGCAGCTTAAGCAGCGGGGGTAATCTGGATACGCAGTATTTT. Filled out from reference TRBV7-7 and TRBJ2-3, the complete variable domain reads GAGVSQSPRYKVTKRGQDVTLRCDPISSHATLYWYQQALGQGPEFLTYFNYEAQPDKSGLPSDRFSAERPEGSISTLTIQRTEQRDSAMYRCASSLSSGGNLDTQYFGPGTRLTVL.

This clone was seen only a few times. The rearrangement uses TRBV7-2 and TRBJ2-1, with 7 bases fitting TRBD1. V dropped 1 base and J dropped 6; count of bases not matched to a gene: 3. The V gene's germline CDR1 is SGHTA and CDR2 FQGNSA. The CDR3 loop spans 14 amino acids. The CDR3 sequence: CASSLGGTVNEQFF. The DNA of the CDR3 is TGTGCCAGCAGCTTAGGAGGGACAGTCAATGAGCAGTTCTTC.

V gene TRBV19 combines with J gene TRBJ1-5, with D unclear. From germline, CDR1 is LNHDA and CDR2 SQIVND (reference sequence). This CDR3 comprises 13 residues. Between the trimmed V and J ends, which lost 4 bases and 7 bases, there was a span of 11 bases. CDR3 loop: CASSTDRGQPQHF. In DNA form, the CDR3 reads TGTGCCAGTAGTACCGACCGGGGACAGCCCCAGCATTTT.

This clone was seen a handful of times. The V gene is TRBV2, the J gene TRBJ2-1, with D perhaps matching TRBD2 (5 bases). CDR1 is SNHLY and CDR2 is FYNNEI in the germline V gene. The CDR3 has 14 amino acids. Trimming pared 3 bases from V and 5 bases from J, leaving 11 bases between. The CDR3, as DNA: TGTGCCAGCAGTGAGAGGGTGGCAGACAATGAGCAGTTCTTC. Its protein product is CASSERVADNEQFF.

This clone was counted many times. The V gene is TRBV10-3, the J gene TRBJ2-7; no clear D gene. With 3 bases removed from V and 4 bases from J, the gap between germline ends came to 10 bases. CDR1 and CDR2 from the germline V gene are ENHRY and SYGVKD. The CDR3 extends over 13 amino acids. The CDR3, as DNA: TGTGCCATCAGTGAAGGGCTATCTTACGAGCAGTACTTC. Its protein is CAISEGLSYEQYF.

The CDR3 DNA reads TGTGCCAGCAGCTTCCCGGGGCCCAATGAGCAGTTCTTC. Its protein is CASSFPGPNEQFF. This rearrangement joins TRBV7-9 to TRBJ2-1; D could derive from TRBD1 or TRBD2 (5 bases each). The V end was cut by 3 bases, the J end by 6 bases, with 9 bases between. Per the germline V gene, CDR1 is SEHNR and CDR2 is FQNEAQ (reference sequence). The CDR3 is 13 amino acids.

V usage is TRBV4-1 and J usage is TRBJ2-7, with a weak D call TRBD1 (6 bases). This CDR3 contains 16 residues. Germline CDR1 is MGHRA and CDR2 is YSYEKL. Deletions cut 1 base from V and 3 bases from J, with 16 bases between. This CDR3 is CASSQAGTGWDYEQYF. The CDR3 DNA sequence: TGCGCCAGCAGCCAAGCGGGCACAGGGTGGGACTACGAGCAGTACTTC.